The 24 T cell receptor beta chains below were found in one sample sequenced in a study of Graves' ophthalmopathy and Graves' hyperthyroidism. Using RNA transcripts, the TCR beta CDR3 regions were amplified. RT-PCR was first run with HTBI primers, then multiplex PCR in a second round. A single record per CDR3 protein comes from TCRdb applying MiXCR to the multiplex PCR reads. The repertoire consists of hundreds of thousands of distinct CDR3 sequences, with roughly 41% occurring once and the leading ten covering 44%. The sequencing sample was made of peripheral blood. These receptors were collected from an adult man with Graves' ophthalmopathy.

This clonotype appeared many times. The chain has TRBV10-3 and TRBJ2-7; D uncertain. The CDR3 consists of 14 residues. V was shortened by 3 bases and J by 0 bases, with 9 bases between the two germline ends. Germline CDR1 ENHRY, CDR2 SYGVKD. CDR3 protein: CAISEHGGSYEQYF. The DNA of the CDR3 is TGTGCCATCAGTGAACACGGCGGCTCCTACGAGCAGTACTTC.

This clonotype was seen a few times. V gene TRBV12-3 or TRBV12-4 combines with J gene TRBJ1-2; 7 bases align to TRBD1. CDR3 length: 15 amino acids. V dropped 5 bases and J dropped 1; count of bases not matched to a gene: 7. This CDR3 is CASSRTQGGNYGYTF. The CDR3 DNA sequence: TGTGCCAGCAGTCGTACGCAGGGGGGTAACTATGGCTACACCTTC.

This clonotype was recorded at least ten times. CDR3 in amino acids: CAISDRGGYQGAINYGYTF. In nucleotides, the CDR3 is TGTGCCATCAGTGACCGGGGCGGTTATCAGGGGGCGATCAACTATGGCTACACCTTC. The V and J genes are TRBV10-3 and TRBJ1-2, with 8 bases that match TRBD1. With 3 bases clipped from V and 2 bases from J, the junction kept 17 bases outside the gene matches. Germline lookup yields CDR1 ENHRY and CDR2 SYGVKD. CDR3 length: 19 amino acids.

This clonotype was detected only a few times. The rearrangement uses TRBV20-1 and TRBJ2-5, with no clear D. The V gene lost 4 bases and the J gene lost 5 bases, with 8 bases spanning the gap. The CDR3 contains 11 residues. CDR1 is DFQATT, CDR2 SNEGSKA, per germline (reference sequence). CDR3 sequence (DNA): TGCAGTGCTACCCCCAGCGAGACCCAGTACTTC. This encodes CSATPSETQYF.

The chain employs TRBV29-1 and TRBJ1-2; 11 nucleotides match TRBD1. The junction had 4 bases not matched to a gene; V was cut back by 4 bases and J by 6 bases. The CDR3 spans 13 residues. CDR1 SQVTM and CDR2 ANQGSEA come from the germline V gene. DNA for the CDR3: TGCAGCGTTGGCGGACAGGGGGCTCATGGCTACACCTTC. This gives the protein CSVGGQGAHGYTF.

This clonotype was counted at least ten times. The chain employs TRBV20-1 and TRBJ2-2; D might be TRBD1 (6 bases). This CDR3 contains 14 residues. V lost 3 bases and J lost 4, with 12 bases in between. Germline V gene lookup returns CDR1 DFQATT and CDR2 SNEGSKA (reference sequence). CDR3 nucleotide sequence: TGCAGTGCTAGGCCCAGGGGTATCACCGGGGAGCTGTTTTTT. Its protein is CSARPRGITGELFF.

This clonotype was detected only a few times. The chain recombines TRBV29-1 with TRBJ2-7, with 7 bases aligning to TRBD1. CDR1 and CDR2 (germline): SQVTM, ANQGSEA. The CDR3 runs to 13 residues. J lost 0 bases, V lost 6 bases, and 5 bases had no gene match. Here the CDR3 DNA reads TGCAGCGTACAGGGGACCTTCTCCTACGAGCAGTACTTC. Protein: CSVQGTFSYEQYF.

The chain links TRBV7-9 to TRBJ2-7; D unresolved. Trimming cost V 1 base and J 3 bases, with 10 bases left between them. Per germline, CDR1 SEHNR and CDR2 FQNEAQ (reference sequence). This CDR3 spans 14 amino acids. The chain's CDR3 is CASSLGGLIYEQYF. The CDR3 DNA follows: TGTGCCAGCAGCTTAGGTGGCCTTATCTACGAGCAGTACTTC.

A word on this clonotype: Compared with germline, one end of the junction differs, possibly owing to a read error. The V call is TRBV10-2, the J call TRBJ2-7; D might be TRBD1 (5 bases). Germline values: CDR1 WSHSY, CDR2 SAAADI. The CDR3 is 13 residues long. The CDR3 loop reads CASSQGTYYEQYF. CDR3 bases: TGTGCCAGCAGCCAGGGAACTTATTACGAGCAGTACTTC.

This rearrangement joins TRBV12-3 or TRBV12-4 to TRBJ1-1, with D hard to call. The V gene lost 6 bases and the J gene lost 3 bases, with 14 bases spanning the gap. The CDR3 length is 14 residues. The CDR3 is CASSPKRGYTEAFF. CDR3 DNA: TGTGCCAGCAGCCCCAAGCGGGGATACACTGAAGCTTTCTTT.

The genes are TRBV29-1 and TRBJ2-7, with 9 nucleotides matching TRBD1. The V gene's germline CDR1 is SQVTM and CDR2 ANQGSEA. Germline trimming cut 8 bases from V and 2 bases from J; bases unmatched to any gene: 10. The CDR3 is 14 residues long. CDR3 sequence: CSLKLGDRAYEQYF. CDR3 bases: TGCAGCCTGAAACTTGGGGACAGGGCCTACGAGCAGTACTTC.

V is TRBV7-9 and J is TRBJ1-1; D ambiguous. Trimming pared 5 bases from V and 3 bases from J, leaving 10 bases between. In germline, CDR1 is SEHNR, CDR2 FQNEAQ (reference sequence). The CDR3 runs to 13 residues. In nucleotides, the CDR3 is TGTGCCAGCAGCCTGGGAAAGGACACTGAAGCTTTCTTT. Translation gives CASSLGKDTEAFF.

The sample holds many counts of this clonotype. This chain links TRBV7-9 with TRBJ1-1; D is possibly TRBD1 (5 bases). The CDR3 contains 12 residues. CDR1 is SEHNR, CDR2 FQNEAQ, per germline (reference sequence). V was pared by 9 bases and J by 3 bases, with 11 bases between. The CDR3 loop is CASRDGYTEAFF. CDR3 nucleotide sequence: TGTGCCAGTCGGGACGGATACACTGAAGCTTTCTTT.

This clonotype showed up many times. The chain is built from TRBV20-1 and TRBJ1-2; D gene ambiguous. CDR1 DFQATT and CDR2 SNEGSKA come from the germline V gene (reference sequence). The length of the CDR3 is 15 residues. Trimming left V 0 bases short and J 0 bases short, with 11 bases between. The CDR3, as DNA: TGCAGTGCTAGAGATTTGAAGGAGACTAACTATGGCTACACCTTC. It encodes CSARDLKETNYGYTF.

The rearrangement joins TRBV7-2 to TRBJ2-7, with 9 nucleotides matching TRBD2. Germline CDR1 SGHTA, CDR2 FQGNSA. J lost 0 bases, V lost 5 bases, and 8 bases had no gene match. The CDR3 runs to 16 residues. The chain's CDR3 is CASSHKISGSSYEQYF. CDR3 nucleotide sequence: TGTGCCAGCAGCCACAAAATTAGCGGGAGCTCCTACGAGCAGTACTTC.

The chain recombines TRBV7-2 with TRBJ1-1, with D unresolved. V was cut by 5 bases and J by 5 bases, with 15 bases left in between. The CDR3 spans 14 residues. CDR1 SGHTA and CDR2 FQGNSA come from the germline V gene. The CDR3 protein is CASSPPRPGTEAFF. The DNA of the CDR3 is TGTGCCAGCAGCCCACCCAGGCCCGGGACTGAAGCTTTCTTT.

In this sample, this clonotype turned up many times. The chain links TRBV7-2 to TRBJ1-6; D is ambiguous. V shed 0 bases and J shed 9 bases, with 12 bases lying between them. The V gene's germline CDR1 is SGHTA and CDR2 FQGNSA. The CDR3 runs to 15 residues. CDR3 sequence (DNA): TGTGCCAGCAGCTTAGCCAAGATCCGGGGTTCACCCCTCCACTTT. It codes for CASSLAKIRGSPLHF. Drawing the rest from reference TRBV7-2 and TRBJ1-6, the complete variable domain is GAGVSQSPSNKVTEKGKDVELRCDPISGHTALYWYRQSLGQGLEFLIYFQGNSAPDKSGLPSDRFSAERTGGSVSTLTIQRTQQEDSAVYLCASSLAKIRGSPLHFGNGTRLTVT.

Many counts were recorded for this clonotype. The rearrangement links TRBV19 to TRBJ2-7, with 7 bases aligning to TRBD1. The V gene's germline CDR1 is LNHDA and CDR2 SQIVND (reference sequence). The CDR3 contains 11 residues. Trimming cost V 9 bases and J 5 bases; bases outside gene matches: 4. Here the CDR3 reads CASRQGNEQYF. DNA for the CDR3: TGTGCCAGCCGACAGGGTAACGAGCAGTACTTC. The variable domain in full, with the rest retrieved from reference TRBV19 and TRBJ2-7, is DGGITQSPKYLFRKEGQNVTLSCEQNLNHDAMYWYRQDPGQGLRLIYYSQIVNDFQKGDIAEGYSVSREKKESFPLTVTSAQKNPTAFYLCASRQGNEQYFGPGTRLTVT.

CDR3 DNA sequence: TGTGCCAGCAGCGTCGCGCAGGGGGCTGAGGAGCCCCAGCATTTT. Its translation: CASSVAQGAEEPQHF. The chain links TRBV25-1 to TRBJ1-5, with 8 bases fitting TRBD1. V was pared by 6 bases and J by 8 bases, with 12 bases of the junction left unmatched. Per germline, CDR1 MGHDK and CDR2 SYGVNS. CDR3 size: 15 residues.

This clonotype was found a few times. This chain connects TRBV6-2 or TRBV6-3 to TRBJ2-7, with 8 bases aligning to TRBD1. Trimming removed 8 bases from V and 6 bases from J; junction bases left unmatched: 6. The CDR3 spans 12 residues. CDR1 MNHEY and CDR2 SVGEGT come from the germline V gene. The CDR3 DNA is TGTGCCAGCGACAGGGGTCTTGGCGAGCAGTACTTC. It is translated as CASDRGLGEQYF.

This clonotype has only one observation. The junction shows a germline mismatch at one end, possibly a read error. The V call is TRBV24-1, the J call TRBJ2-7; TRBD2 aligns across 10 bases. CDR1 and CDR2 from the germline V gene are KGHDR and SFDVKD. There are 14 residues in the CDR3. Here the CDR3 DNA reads TGTGCCACCAGCCCTAGCGGGAGCTCCTACGAGCAGCACTTC. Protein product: CATSPSGSSYEQHF.

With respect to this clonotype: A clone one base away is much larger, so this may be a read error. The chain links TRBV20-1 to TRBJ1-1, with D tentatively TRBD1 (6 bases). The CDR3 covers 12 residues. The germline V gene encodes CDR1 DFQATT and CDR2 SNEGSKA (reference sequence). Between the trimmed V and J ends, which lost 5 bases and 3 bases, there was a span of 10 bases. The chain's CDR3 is CSARDTHTEAFF. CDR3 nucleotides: TGCAGTGCTCGGGACACTCACACTGAAGCTTTCTTT.

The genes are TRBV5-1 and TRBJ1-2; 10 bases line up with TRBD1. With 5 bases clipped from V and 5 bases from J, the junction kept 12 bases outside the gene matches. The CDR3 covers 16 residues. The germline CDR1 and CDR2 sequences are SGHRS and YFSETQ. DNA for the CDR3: TGCGCCAGCAGGGTCCCTGACGGGACAGGGGCATATGGCTACACCTTC. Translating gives CASRVPDGTGAYGYTF.

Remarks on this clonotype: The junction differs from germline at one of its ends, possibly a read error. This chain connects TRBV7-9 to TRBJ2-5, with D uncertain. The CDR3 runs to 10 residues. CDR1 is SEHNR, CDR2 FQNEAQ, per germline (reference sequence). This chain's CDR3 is CASSRETQCF. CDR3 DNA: TGTGCCAGCAGTAGAGAGACCCAGTGCTTC.